A selection of T cell receptor beta chains follows, all from one sample in a study of cytotoxic CD8 clonotypes in ibrutinib-treated CLL. Assay used: immunoSEQ multiplex PCR; TCRdb lists only in-frame clones, some missing. The table includes some 130,000 clones, around 93% detected once. Specimen: PBMCs, collected after 12 months of ibrutinib treatment. All receptors derive from a human donor with chronic lymphocytic leukemia. The CDR3 runs from the conserved cysteine through the conserved F or W. A D gene is named only where the DNA matches it firmly. Where a row states a size, it is once, few, many or the class of an expanded clone; other rows omit it.

>NA|TRBV7-3|TRBJ2-2|NA
TGTGCCAGCAGCTTAAATGGGGGGCCGAACACCGGGGAGCTGTTTTTT
CASSLNGGPNTGELFF
>once|TRBV27|TRBJ2-7|NA
TGTGCCAGCAGTTTATCCGCAAGCCTCCCCTACGAGCAGTACTTC
CASSLSASLPYEQYF
>NA|TRBV6-5|TRBJ2-2|NA
TGTGCCAGCAGTTACAGGCCCACCGGGGAGCTGTTTTTT
CASSYRPTGELFF
>NA|TRBV19|TRBJ2-1|NA
TGTGCCAGTAGTTTCGGGGGCCATGAGCAGTTCTTC
CASSFGGHEQFF
>NA|TRBV7-7|TRBJ2-2|TRBD1
TGTGCTAGCAGCCGGGACAGGGACACCGGGGAGCTGTTTTTT
CASSRDRDTGELFF
>NA|TRBV27|TRBJ2-3|NA
TGTGCCAGCAGAGACTACCTCAGTATGGAAGATACGCAGTATTTT
CASRDYLSMEDTQYF
>NA|TRBV5-4|TRBJ1-1|TRBD1
TGTGCCAGCAGCGAATGGACAGGGCCGAACACTGAAGCTTTCTTT
CASSEWTGPNTEAFF
>NA|TRBV28|TRBJ2-7|NA
TGTGCCAGCAGTTTAGGGGGACTGGCGAACTACGAGCAGTACTTC
CASSLGGLANYEQYF
>NA|TRBV30|TRBJ1-5|NA
TGTGCCTGGAGGGATAGCAATCAGCCCCAGCATTTT
CAWRDSNQPQHF
>NA|TRBV19|TRBJ2-7|TRBD2
TGTGCCAGTAGTTCCTGGACTAGCGGGACCAACTACGAGCAGTACTTC
CASSSWTSGTNYEQYF
>NA|TRBV30|TRBJ1-3|NA
TGTGCCTGGAGTGTACGAGGAAACACCATATATTTT
CAWSVRGNTIYF
>NA|TRBV5-1|TRBJ2-5|NA
TGCGCCAGCAGCCGCCTGGTGGACGGGGAGACCCAGTACTTC
CASSRLVDGETQYF
>NA|TRBV19|TRBJ2-7|TRBD1
TGTGCCAGTAGTTCTCCGGGACAGGGGTACGAGCAGTACTTC
CASSSPGQGYEQYF
>once|TRBV27|TRBJ2-3|TRBD2
TGTGCCACAAGCCCAATAGCAATAGCGGGAGGCACAGATACGCAGTATTTT
CATSPIAIAGGTDTQYF
>NA|TRBV7-2|TRBJ2-5|TRBD1
TGTGCCAGCAGCTTACTTACGGTGGGGACAGCAACCCAAGAGACCCAGTACTTC
CASSLLTVGTATQETQYF
>NA|TRBV18|TRBJ1-1|TRBD1
TGTGCCAGCTCACCCGGACAGGACCTGAACACTGAAGCTTTCTTT
CASSPGQDLNTEAFF
>NA|TRBV28|TRBJ2-3|TRBD1
TGTGCCAGCAGTTTGCGACTCGCGAAACAGGGGACTACGCAGTATTTT
CASSLRLAKQGTTQYF
>NA|TRBV28|TRBJ1-1|NA
TGTGCCAGCCAGGTAGGGACGGCGAACACTGAAGCTTTCTTT
CASQVGTANTEAFF
>NA|TRBV19|TRBJ1-5|TRBD1
TGTGCCAGTAGTATAGATTCGACAGGGGCGAATCAGCCCCAGCATTTT
CASSIDSTGANQPQHF
>NA|TRBV28|TRBJ1-1|NA
TGTGCCAGCAGTTTATGGTCGACAGGTTGGGGAGCTTTCTTT
CASSLWSTGWGAFF
>NA|TRBV7-2|TRBJ2-3|NA
TGTGCCAGCAGCGCTATAAGCACTAGCACAGATACGCAGTATTTT
CASSAISTSTDTQYF
>once|TRBV4-3|TRBJ1-4|NA
TGCGCCAGCAGCCGAGCAGCGGGAGCCACTCCGGGAGGAAAACTGTTTTTT
CASSRAAGATPGGKLFF
>NA|TRBV29-1|TRBJ1-5|NA
TGCAGCGCGATTTTTGCGGGCTATCAGCCCCAGCATTTT
CSAIFAGYQPQHF
>NA|TRBV9|TRBJ2-4|TRBD1
TGTGCCAGCAGCCGCGGACAGGGACGAAATTCCGACATTCAGTACTTC
CASSRGQGRNSDIQYF
>NA|TRBV28|TRBJ2-7|NA
TGTGCCAGCAGGCCGCCCGGGACTCCTTCCTACGAGCAGTACTTC
CASRPPGTPSYEQYF
>NA|TRBV20-1|TRBJ1-4|NA
TGCAGTGCTAGAATGACAGGAAAACTGTTTTTT
CSARMTGKLFF
>NA|TRBV7-9|TRBJ2-1|NA
TGTGCCAGCAGCTTCAAATCTCATAATGAGCAGTTCTTC
CASSFKSHNEQFF
>NA|TRBV19|TRBJ1-1|NA
TGTGCCAGTCGATTCTGGGGCCTTGATGTGAGAGCTGAAGCTTTCTTT
CASRFWGLDVRAEAFF
>NA|TRBV9|TRBJ2-2|NA
TGTGCCAGCAGCGTAGGGGGCACCCGGAACACCGGGGAGCTGTTTTTT
CASSVGGTRNTGELFF
>NA|TRBV10-3|TRBJ1-5|TRBD1
TGTGCCATCAGGGGGACAGGGTCTAATCAGCCCCAGCATTTT
CAIRGTGSNQPQHF
>NA|TRBV10-3|TRBJ1-1|NA
TGTGCCATCGCAACTTCAAACACTGAAGCTTTCTTT
CAIATSNTEAFF
>NA|TRBV28|TRBJ2-7|NA
TGTGCCAGCAGTTCGGGGACCTACGAGCAGTACTTC
CASSSGTYEQYF
>NA|TRBV7-2|TRBJ2-1|TRBD2
TGTGCCAGCAGCGGTACTCTAGCGGGAGGCGCCTACAATGAGCAGTTCTTC
CASSGTLAGGAYNEQFF
>NA|TRBV30|TRBJ1-2|NA
TGTGCCTGGAGTGTTTGGGAGAACGATGGCTACACCTTC
CAWSVWENDGYTF
>NA|TRBV28|TRBJ2-3|TRBD1
TGTGCCAGCAGTTTAGGGACAGGGCCAGATACGCAGTATTTT
CASSLGTGPDTQYF
>NA|TRBV10-3|TRBJ1-5|NA
TGTGCCATCAGTGAGCGGGTCGACGGGACTCAGCCCCAGCATTTT
CAISERVDGTQPQHF
>NA|TRBV9|TRBJ2-7|NA
TGTGCCAGCAGCGAGTATACTAGCAGCCTCGAGCAGTACTTC
CASSEYTSSLEQYF
>NA|TRBV27|TRBJ2-4|NA
TGTGCCAGCAGTTTATATTCGGGGGTGGGCATTCAGTACTTC
CASSLYSGVGIQYF
>NA|TRBV6-5|TRBJ1-2|NA
TGTGCCAGCAGTTACTCAACAGGGATGGATGGCTACACCTTC
CASSYSTGMDGYTF
>NA|TRBV9|TRBJ2-2|TRBD2
TGTGCCAGCACCGGACTAGCGACCGGGGAGCTGTTTTTT
CASTGLATGELFF
>NA|TRBV27|TRBJ2-1|TRBD2
TGTGCCAGCAGTCCTAGCGGGCCCGGAAGGGAGCAGTTCTTC
CASSPSGPGREQFF
>NA|TRBV28|TRBJ2-5|TRBD2
TGTGCCAGCAGTTCGACTAGCCGGGAGACCCAGTACTTC
CASSSTSRETQYF
>NA|TRBV19|TRBJ2-5|NA
TGTGCCAGTAGTATTGGTAGCTGGGAGACCCAGTACTTC
CASSIGSWETQYF
>NA|TRBV6-1|TRBJ2-1|NA
TGTGCCAGCAGTGTTTTGGGGAATGAGCAGTTCTTC
CASSVLGNEQFF
>NA|TRBV28|TRBJ1-4|TRBD1
TGTGCCAGCAGTAACAGGGGGCCTAATGAAAAACTGTTTTTT
CASSNRGPNEKLFF
>NA|TRBV27|TRBJ2-2|NA
TGTGCCAGCAAGGGGGATAATACCGGGGAGCTGTTTTTT
CASKGDNTGELFF
>NA|TRBV6-5|TRBJ2-5|TRBD1
TGTGCCAGCAGTTACTCGTGGGGACAGGGACAAGAGACCCAGTACTTC
CASSYSWGQGQETQYF
>NA|TRBV11-2|TRBJ2-7|NA
TGTGCCAGCAGCTTAGAATTCGGCGAGCAGTACTTC
CASSLEFGEQYF
>NA|TRBV5-6|TRBJ2-7|TRBD1
TGTGCCAGCAGCTTGGGGACAGGGTGGTACGAGCAGTACTTC
CASSLGTGWYEQYF
>NA|TRBV4-1|TRBJ2-5|NA
TGCGCCAGCAGCCAAGAAGGAGGAGGGGTGTGGGCCCAGTACTTC
CASSQEGGGVWAQYF
>NA|TRBV5-5|TRBJ2-7|NA
TGTGCCAGCAGCTTAGTTGGTTACGAGCAGTACTTC
CASSLVGYEQYF
>NA|TRBV19|TRBJ2-7|TRBD1
TGTGCCAGTAGTATAGTGGCAGGGGGCTTCTACGAGCAGTACTTC
CASSIVAGGFYEQYF
>NA|TRBV6-5|TRBJ1-5|NA
TGTGCCAGCAGTTTCGGTCGGCAAAGCAATCAGCCCCAGCATTTT
CASSFGRQSNQPQHF
>NA|TRBV13|TRBJ2-7|NA
TGTGCCAGCAGCTCGGGGACCCTCGGGGGAGAGCAGTACTTC
CASSSGTLGGEQYF
>once|TRBV7-2|TRBJ2-5|NA
TGTGCCAGCAGTCGACCCGGACAGCCGAGGAGGGAGACCCAGTACTTC
CASSRPGQPRRETQYF
>once|TRBV7-9|TRBJ1-1|NA
TGTGCCAGCAGTTCACGCGGAGGGAAGAACACTGAAGCTTTCTTT
CASSSRGGKNTEAFF
>NA|TRBV7-7|TRBJ2-2|TRBD1
TGTGCTAGCAGCTCGGACAGGGTGACCGGGGAGCTGTTTTTT
CASSSDRVTGELFF